These 19 T cell receptor beta chains were sequenced from one sample in a study of blood T cells in healthy people across ages. A second PCR of roughly 7 to 11 cycles used a sample-barcoded 5' primer and a J-beta primer mix. Each CDR3 protein is one row after TCRdb ran MiXCR on the 5' RACE reads. The repertoire consists of about a million distinct CDR3 sequences, with around 54% occurring once and the leading ten covering over 20%. The sequencing input was blood. The receptors derive from an older woman in good health.

This clonotype occurred many times. The chain combines TRBV9 with TRBJ2-7; TRBD1 aligns across 8 bases. Germline CDR1 is SGDLS and CDR2 is YYNGEE. V was clipped by 4 bases and J by 4 bases; unmatched bases: 4. This CDR3 spans 13 amino acids. DNA of the CDR3: TGTGCCAGCAGCCCGCAGGGGGCATACGAGCAGTACTTC. Amino acids: CASSPQGAYEQYF.

The V gene is TRBV4-1, the J gene TRBJ2-1; D is ambiguous. Germline V gene lookup returns CDR1 MGHRA and CDR2 YSYEKL. The CDR3 is made up of 17 amino acids. Trimming shortened V by 1 base and J by 3 bases, and 16 bases separated the two germline ends. The CDR3 DNA sequence: TGCGCCAGCAGCCAAGGGCTTCTGTCGGTAAACTACAATGAGCAGTTCTTC. This gives the protein CASSQGLLSVNYNEQFF.

About this clonotype itself: A read error may produce the germline difference seen at one junction end. The rearrangement uses TRBV29-1 and TRBJ2-1; 7 bases fit TRBD2. CDR1 and CDR2 from the germline V gene are SQVTM and ANQGSEA. CDR3 length: 15 amino acids. The DNA of the CDR3 is TGCAGCGTCGAAGGGCGGGGGAGCTCCTACAATGAGCAGTTCTTC. It is translated as CSVEGRGSSYNEQFF.

The gene calls are TRBV29-1 and TRBJ2-1; D may match TRBD1 or TRBD2 (6 bases each). Germline assignment: CDR1 SQVTM and CDR2 ANQGSEA. The CDR3 consists of 12 residues. Trimming shortened V by 6 bases and J by 8 bases, and 14 bases separated the two germline ends. CDR3 DNA: TGCAGCGTGCGGGACCCAGGGGATGAGCAGTTCTTC. This sequence encodes CSVRDPGDEQFF.

The V call is TRBV20-1, the J call TRBJ2-7, with D perhaps being TRBD1 or TRBD2 (5 bases each). CDR3 length: 10 residues. Trimming removed 6 bases at V and 5 bases at J, with 8 bases between. Germline V CDR1 and CDR2: DFQATT, SNEGSKA (reference sequence). Written as DNA, the CDR3 is TGCAGTGCGGGGGACCACGAGCAGTACTTC. Its protein is CSAGDHEQYF.

The chain recombines TRBV6-5 with TRBJ2-2; TRBD1 matches at 8 bases. J lost 1 base, V lost 6 bases, and 4 bases had no gene match. The CDR3 runs 15 residues. The germline V gene encodes CDR1 MNHEY and CDR2 SVGAGI. CDR3 DNA sequence: TGTGCCAGCAGCCACGACAGGGGGAACACCGGGGAGCTGTTTTTT. This gives the protein CASSHDRGNTGELFF.

This clonotype turned up a few times. The chain employs TRBV5-1 and TRBJ2-3; no clear D gene. The CDR3 totals 13 residues. The V and J ends lost 4 bases and 4 bases respectively, with 10 bases between them. Germline loops: CDR1 SGHRS, CDR2 YFSETQ. CDR3 residues: CASSQIEPDTQYF. CDR3 in DNA: TGCGCCAGCAGCCAAATAGAGCCAGATACGCAGTATTTT.

CDR3 bases: TGTGCCAGCAGTGAACCGGACAGGGGGTTGGGGCCCCAGCATTTT. This gives the protein CASSEPDRGLGPQHF. J is TRBJ1-5 and V is TRBV25-1; 10 nucleotides align to TRBD1. The CDR3 sequence is 15 residues long. V shed 2 bases, J shed 9 bases, and the junction held 7 bases outside the gene matches. CDR1 is MGHDK and CDR2 is SYGVNS in the germline V gene.

V gene TRBV5-6 combines with J gene TRBJ2-4, with TRBD1 matching 8 bases. The V segment lost 7 bases and the J segment 1 base; nucleotides outside the gene matches: 7. This CDR3 has 15 amino acids. In germline, CDR1 is SGHDT, CDR2 YYEEEE. The CDR3 DNA is TGTGCCAGCTGTGTGGGACAGGTTGCCAAAAACATTCAGTACTTC. This sequence encodes CASCVGQVAKNIQYF.

This clonotype was seen more than once but under ten times. The chain is built from TRBV30 and TRBJ2-5; 8 bases are shared with TRBD2. V shed 7 bases and J 7 bases; nucleotides not matched to a gene: 14. Germline V gene sequence: CDR1 GTSNPN, CDR2 SVGIG (reference sequence). The CDR3 contains 14 residues. CDR3 bases: TGTGCCTCCCAGCGGGGGCAGGCGATTGGGACCCAGTACTTC. Encoded protein: CASQRGQAIGTQYF.

This chain connects TRBV28 to TRBJ1-1; TRBD1 matches at 9 bases. With V trimmed by 4 bases and J by 5 bases, 17 bases remained unmatched. Germline V gene sequence: CDR1 MDHEN, CDR2 SYDVKM. There are 18 residues in the CDR3. CDR3: CASSSTDRGSIMGTEAFF. The DNA for the CDR3 is TGTGCCAGCAGTTCAACCGACAGGGGGAGTATAATGGGGACTGAAGCTTTCTTT.

The chain links TRBV20-1 to TRBJ2-1, with 13 bases fitting TRBD2. In germline, CDR1 is DFQATT, CDR2 SNEGSKA (reference sequence). V was clipped by 3 bases and J by 9 bases; unmatched bases: 8. This CDR3 region has 15 residues. CDR3 in amino acids: CSARTGLAGAGEQFF. For the CDR3, the DNA is TGCAGTGCTAGGACCGGACTAGCGGGAGCCGGTGAGCAGTTCTTC.

This clonotype was seen a few times. The rearrangement uses TRBV20-1 and TRBJ2-1, with 10 bases aligning to TRBD1. Per the germline V gene, CDR1 is DFQATT and CDR2 is SNEGSKA (reference sequence). V trimming: 4 bases; J trimming: 8 bases; junction bases outside the gene matches: 11. This CDR3 is 15 amino acids long. The CDR3 loop reads CSAIVPGQGKDEQFF. CDR3 nucleotides: TGCAGTGCTATCGTCCCGGGACAGGGGAAGGATGAGCAGTTCTTC.

The genes are TRBV6-6 and TRBJ1-1; D is undetermined. Germline V gene data show CDR1 as MNHNY and CDR2 as SVGAGI (reference sequence). This CDR3 has 12 residues. V dropped 4 bases and J dropped 7 bases, with 10 bases sitting between them. The CDR3 nucleotides read TGTGCCAGCAGTTCCCGCGGGTATGAAGCTTTCTTT. Protein sequence: CASSSRGYEAFF.

The V and J genes are TRBV20-1 and TRBJ2-5; tentative D call: TRBD2 (6 bases). The CDR3 extends over 13 amino acids. Trimming stripped 3 bases from V and 2 bases from J, with 10 bases between. The germline V gene has CDR1 DFQATT and CDR2 SNEGSKA (reference sequence). The CDR3 protein is CSARSGVQETQYF. Here the CDR3 DNA reads TGCAGTGCTAGGTCGGGGGTTCAAGAGACCCAGTACTTC.

This clonotype was seen more than once but under ten times. V gene TRBV29-1 combines with J gene TRBJ2-4; maybe TRBD1 (6 bases). Germline loops: CDR1 SQVTM, CDR2 ANQGSEA. This CDR3 has 13 residues. The V end was cut by 4 bases, the J end by 0 bases, with 7 bases between. The CDR3 reads CSVVGGAKNIQYF. The CDR3 bases are TGCAGCGTTGTAGGGGGAGCCAAAAACATTCAGTACTTC. Variable domain in full (rest from reference TRBV29-1 and TRBJ2-4): SAVISQKPSRDICQRGTSLTIQCQVDSQVTMMFWYRQQPGQSLTLIATANQGSEATYESGFVIDKFPISRPNLTFSTLTVSNMSPEDSSIYLCSVVGGAKNIQYFGAGTRLSVL.

Comments on this clonotype: A junction boundary mismatches the germline segment, possibly from a read error. The chain carries TRBV6-6 and TRBJ2-3; 12 bases fit TRBD2. Looked up from germline, CDR1 is MNHNY and CDR2 is SVGAGI (reference sequence). There are 17 residues in the CDR3. The CDR3 sequence is CASSYALAGGPTDAQYF. CDR3 coding DNA: TGTGCCAGCAGTTACGCCCTAGCGGGAGGGCCGACAGATGCGCAGTATTTT.

The CDR3 reads CATSDPGTGGSWGYTF. Written as DNA, the CDR3 is TGTGCCACCAGTGATCCCGGGACAGGGGGATCGTGGGGCTACACCTTC. The chain couples TRBV24-1 to TRBJ1-2; 11 nucleotides align to TRBD1. CDR3 length equals 16 residues. The junction had 10 bases not matched to a gene; V was cut back by 3 bases and J by 8 bases. Germline loops: CDR1 KGHDR, CDR2 SFDVKD.

This clonotype has only a few counts. V and J are TRBV27 and TRBJ2-5, with 7 bases fitting TRBD2. The CDR3 contains 14 residues. The V and J ends lost 0 bases and 11 bases, in that order; junction bases with no gene match: 9. The germline V gene encodes CDR1 MNHEY and CDR2 SMNVEV (reference sequence). CDR3 in amino acids: CASSLSGTTGKQYF. CDR3 DNA: TGTGCCAGCAGTTTATCCGGGACTACCGGTAAGCAGTACTTC.